A selection of T cell receptor beta chains follows, all from one sample in a study of identifying expanded T cells in peripheral blood. Some clones are missing from TCRdb's copy, which holds only in-frame ones; the method was immunoSEQ multiplex PCR. This sample yields roughly 82,000 clones, of which roughly 81% are seen a single time; 15% to 20% belongs to the top ten. Input material: blood. Receptors originate from a person aged 18-70 years in good health. Both conserved end residues are part of each CDR3. The order of the fields is V gene, J gene, CDR3 protein.

v_call: TRBV19; j_call: TRBJ2-3; cdr3_aa: CASSTASFESADTQYF
v_call: TRBV7-2; j_call: TRBJ2-5; cdr3_aa: CASTGGQGALETQYF
v_call: TRBV5-6; j_call: TRBJ1-5; cdr3_aa: CASSLVNQPQHF
v_call: TRBV4-2; j_call: TRBJ1-3; cdr3_aa: CASSQDTTAGNTIYF
v_call: TRBV6-6; j_call: TRBJ1-5; cdr3_aa: CASSYSRGFSNQPQHF
v_call: TRBV19; j_call: TRBJ2-7; cdr3_aa: CASSMLTGGSYEQYF
v_call: TRBV4-3; j_call: TRBJ2-1; cdr3_aa: CASSPGLAGIYNEQFF
v_call: TRBV18; j_call: TRBJ2-2; cdr3_aa: CASSARLAGGNTGELFF
v_call: TRBV6-1; j_call: TRBJ2-5; cdr3_aa: CASSGTAQETQYF
v_call: TRBV5-1; j_call: TRBJ2-7; cdr3_aa: CASSSGQGAVEQYF
v_call: TRBV4-3; j_call: TRBJ2-2; cdr3_aa: CASSPLQRAGGELFF
v_call: TRBV10-3; j_call: TRBJ1-2; cdr3_aa: CAISESKGQVNYGYTF
v_call: TRBV5-4; j_call: TRBJ2-7; cdr3_aa: CASSRGAGLAEDYEQYF
v_call: TRBV5-1; j_call: TRBJ2-5; cdr3_aa: CASSLVGSEQETQYF
v_call: TRBV19; j_call: TRBJ2-7; cdr3_aa: CASSTLGQGLDEQYF
v_call: TRBV29-1; j_call: TRBJ2-1; cdr3_aa: CSVEGVRDTEQFF
v_call: TRBV15; j_call: TRBJ2-5; cdr3_aa: CATSGTSGQETQYF
v_call: TRBV7-2; j_call: TRBJ2-5; cdr3_aa: CASSLWTGTETQYF
v_call: TRBV5-5; j_call: TRBJ2-7; cdr3_aa: CASSPLGTGGIYEQYF
v_call: TRBV7-8; j_call: TRBJ1-5; cdr3_aa: CASSPWGTNQPQHF
v_call: TRBV5-6; j_call: TRBJ1-5; cdr3_aa: CASEPQGKAQPQHF
v_call: TRBV5-6; j_call: TRBJ1-6; cdr3_aa: CASSFGGISPLHF
v_call: TRBV19; j_call: TRBJ2-2; cdr3_aa: CASSINRDNTGELFF
v_call: TRBV6-5; j_call: TRBJ2-1; cdr3_aa: CASSYIGTGHNEQFF
v_call: TRBV6-5; j_call: TRBJ2-3; cdr3_aa: CASSYPAGQSTDTQYF
v_call: TRBV7-2; j_call: TRBJ1-5; cdr3_aa: CASSLMDSYNQPQHF
v_call: TRBV7-9; j_call: TRBJ1-3; cdr3_aa: CASSRGSGGNTIYF
v_call: TRBV13; j_call: TRBJ2-5; cdr3_aa: CASSIGTGQETQYF
v_call: TRBV4-1; j_call: TRBJ1-4; cdr3_aa: CASSQETGDNEKLFF
v_call: TRBV11-3; j_call: TRBJ2-1; cdr3_aa: CASSSPWTSGKYNEQFF
v_call: TRBV15; j_call: TRBJ2-1; cdr3_aa: CATSPPGLAGNNEQFF
v_call: TRBV4-3; j_call: TRBJ1-1; cdr3_aa: CASSPRVSDTEAFF
v_call: TRBV2; j_call: TRBJ2-7; cdr3_aa: CASRRQGPPTYEQYF
v_call: TRBV2; j_call: TRBJ1-5; cdr3_aa: CASSRGRTQGQPQHF
v_call: TRBV7-3; j_call: TRBJ2-5; cdr3_aa: CASSLGLLETQYF
v_call: TRBV4-3; j_call: TRBJ2-3; cdr3_aa: CASSQVISASTDTQYF
v_call: TRBV27; j_call: TRBJ2-2; cdr3_aa: CASSAGLNTGELFF
v_call: TRBV7-2; j_call: TRBJ2-7; cdr3_aa: CASSLGISLSYEQYF
v_call: TRBV18; j_call: TRBJ2-1; cdr3_aa: CASSPMGTTGNEQFF
v_call: TRBV10-3; j_call: TRBJ2-7; cdr3_aa: CAIRETGGGSYEQYF
v_call: TRBV19; j_call: TRBJ1-1; cdr3_aa: CASRTTRVSTEAFF
v_call: TRBV15; j_call: TRBJ1-4; cdr3_aa: CATSPRSGTDEKLFF
v_call: TRBV25-1; j_call: TRBJ1-5; cdr3_aa: CASSEWRPLGPGNQPQHF
v_call: TRBV30; j_call: TRBJ2-3; cdr3_aa: CAWNRGTTDTQYF
v_call: TRBV27; j_call: TRBJ1-5; cdr3_aa: CASSASTGRNQPQHF
v_call: TRBV28; j_call: TRBJ1-1; cdr3_aa: CASIPSTGSAEAFF
v_call: TRBV5-6; j_call: TRBJ1-1; cdr3_aa: CASSHALGATEAFF
v_call: TRBV10-3; j_call: TRBJ2-7; cdr3_aa: CAISDPGSLTYEQYF
v_call: TRBV28; j_call: TRBJ2-4; cdr3_aa: CASSLQGARADIQYF
v_call: TRBV2; j_call: TRBJ2-4; cdr3_aa: CASTMTGPAKNIQYF
v_call: TRBV7-3; j_call: TRBJ2-2; cdr3_aa: CASSWAGGPTGELFF
v_call: TRBV28; j_call: TRBJ1-5; cdr3_aa: CASSVPENNQPQHF
v_call: TRBV7-9; j_call: TRBJ2-1; cdr3_aa: CASSWNIKMTGEAYNEQFF
v_call: TRBV2; j_call: TRBJ1-5; cdr3_aa: CASRKGEGVNQPQHF
v_call: TRBV4-2; j_call: TRBJ2-2; cdr3_aa: CASSPTTANTGELFF
v_call: TRBV5-1; j_call: TRBJ2-1; cdr3_aa: CASSLGGGIYNEQFF
v_call: TRBV29-1; j_call: TRBJ2-3; cdr3_aa: CSVGESGTLNTQYF
v_call: TRBV10-3; j_call: TRBJ2-5; cdr3_aa: CAISESGSYQETQYF
v_call: TRBV9; j_call: TRBJ2-7; cdr3_aa: CASSGTESSEEQYF
v_call: TRBV19; j_call: TRBJ1-1; cdr3_aa: CASSVTGPTEAFF